Listed below are T cell receptor beta chains from one sample, sequenced in a study of blood T cell repertoires in COVID-19. Sequencing was performed with immunoSEQ multiplex PCR; in TCRdb, only in-frame clones are kept and a portion is missing. This table holds 100,000 to 150,000 clones, 80% to 85% found once. Sequenced input: peripheral blood. Receptor source: a woman aged 45 to 65 with acute or convalescent COVID-19. Both conserved end residues are part of each CDR3. Each record gives: clone size, V gene, D gene, J gene, CDR3 protein, CDR3 DNA. A D gene is named only where the DNA matches it firmly. Not all rows give a size; the values are once, few, many and, for expanded clones, a class.

size: few
V: TRBV28
D: TRBD1
J: TRBJ1-3
CDR3: CASSDRGPGNTIYF
DNA: TGTGCCAGCAGTGACAGGGGGCCTGGAAACACCATATATTTT

size: -
V: TRBV4-1
D: -
J: TRBJ1-4
CDR3: CASSQDMDFGPPFF
DNA: TGCGCCAGCAGCCAAGATATGGACTTCGGACCCCCGTTTTTT

size: -
V: TRBV5-4
D: -
J: TRBJ1-5
CDR3: CASSKVLKYSNQPQHF
DNA: TGTGCCAGCAGCAAAGTCCTAAAATATAGCAATCAGCCCCAGCATTTT

size: -
V: TRBV2
D: TRBD1
J: TRBJ2-3
CDR3: CASSLRTGGTDTQYF
DNA: TGTGCCAGCAGTCTGAGGACAGGGGGCACAGATACGCAGTATTTT

size: once
V: TRBV5-1
D: -
J: TRBJ2-1
CDR3: CASSPGGFSAGYYNEQFF
DNA: TGCGCCAGCAGCCCAGGCGGGTTTAGTGCGGGATACTACAATGAGCAGTTCTTC

size: -
V: TRBV5-1
D: -
J: TRBJ2-7
CDR3: CASSSQGYEQYF
DNA: TGCGCCAGCAGCTCACAGGGATACGAGCAGTACTTC

size: -
V: TRBV10-3
D: -
J: TRBJ1-3
CDR3: CAISESGGVNTIYF
DNA: TGTGCCATCAGTGAGTCAGGCGGCGTTAACACCATATATTTT

size: -
V: TRBV6-6
D: -
J: TRBJ1-3
CDR3: CASSYSDRGNTIYF
DNA: TGTGCCAGCAGTTACTCGGACAGAGGAAACACCATATATTTT

size: once
V: TRBV11-3
D: TRBD1
J: TRBJ2-2
CDR3: CASSRGQGETGELFF
DNA: TGTGCCAGCAGCCGGGGACAGGGTGAGACCGGGGAGCTGTTTTTT

size: -
V: TRBV29-1
D: TRBD1
J: TRBJ2-7
CDR3: CSVEGQDRGTGYEQYF
DNA: TGCAGCGTTGAAGGTCAGGACAGGGGGACCGGCTACGAGCAGTACTTC

size: few
V: TRBV21-1
D: -
J: TRBJ2-2
CDR3: CASSHTDRVKTGELFF
DNA: TGTGCCAGCAGCCATACGGACAGGGTGAAGACCGGGGAGCTGTTTTTT

size: -
V: TRBV18
D: TRBD1
J: TRBJ2-2
CDR3: CASSPPDRGLITGELFF
DNA: TGTGCCAGCTCACCACCGGACAGGGGGCTGATCACCGGGGAGCTGTTTTTT

size: -
V: TRBV2
D: -
J: TRBJ1-1
CDR3: CASMKGREATEAFF
DNA: TGTGCCAGCATGAAAGGGAGGGAGGCCACTGAAGCTTTCTTT

size: -
V: TRBV28
D: TRBD1
J: TRBJ2-7
CDR3: CASSDLPGQGANEQYF
DNA: TGTGCCAGCAGCGACCTTCCGGGACAGGGTGCAAACGAGCAGTACTTC

size: -
V: TRBV14
D: -
J: TRBJ1-2
CDR3: CASSQVAGVGYTF
DNA: TGTGCCAGCAGCCAAGTTGCAGGTGTCGGCTACACCTTC

size: -
V: TRBV28
D: -
J: TRBJ1-5
CDR3: CASSTDPRGGQPQHF
DNA: TGTGCCAGCAGTACTGATCCCCGGGGAGGTCAGCCCCAGCATTTT